This T cell receptor beta chain is drawn from a study of blood T cell repertoires in COVID-19. Profiled with immunoSEQ multiplex PCR; TCRdb holds only in-frame clones, not every one. The sample records about 130,000 clones, around 87% being singletons. This CDR3 region has 12 residues. V gave up 0 bases and J gave up 6 bases, with 6 bases separating them. CDR1 is SEHNR and CDR2 is FQNEAQ in the germline V gene (reference sequence). The TCR sequence derives from a woman aged 60 to 75 with acute or convalescent COVID-19. Source material: peripheral blood. The chain carries TRBV7-9 and TRBJ2-7, with a weak D call TRBD2 (6 bases). CDR3 in DNA: TGTGCCAGCAGCTTAGCAGCGGGCGAGCAGTACGTC. This gives the protein CASSLAAGEQYV.